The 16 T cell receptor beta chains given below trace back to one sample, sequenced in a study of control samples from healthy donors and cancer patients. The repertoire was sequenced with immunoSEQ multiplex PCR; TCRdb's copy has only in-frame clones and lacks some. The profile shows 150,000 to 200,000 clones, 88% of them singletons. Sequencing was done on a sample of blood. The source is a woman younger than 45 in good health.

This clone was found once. CDR3 sequence: CASSTLRLAGVQETQYF. Written as DNA, the CDR3 is TGTGCCAGCAGCACCCTAAGACTAGCGGGGGTTCAAGAGACCCAGTACTTC. V is TRBV21-1 and J is TRBJ2-5; the table's D call, TRBD2, was not checked against the DNA. TRBV21-1 is assigned pseudogene status. The CDR3 covers 17 residues.

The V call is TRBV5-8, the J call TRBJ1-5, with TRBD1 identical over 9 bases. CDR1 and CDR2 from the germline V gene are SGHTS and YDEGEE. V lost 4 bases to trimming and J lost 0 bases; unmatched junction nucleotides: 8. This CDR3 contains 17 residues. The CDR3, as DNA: TGTGCCAGCAGCGTTGACAGGGGGTTCTCTAGCAATCAGCCCCAGCATTTT. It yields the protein CASSVDRGFSSNQPQHF.

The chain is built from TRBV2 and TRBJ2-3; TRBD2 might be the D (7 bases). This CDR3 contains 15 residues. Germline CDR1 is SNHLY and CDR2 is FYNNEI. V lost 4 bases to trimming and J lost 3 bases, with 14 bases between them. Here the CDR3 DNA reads TGTGCCAGCAGTGCTGGGGGGGGGCTGACAGATACGCAGTATTTT. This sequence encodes CASSAGGGLTDTQYF.

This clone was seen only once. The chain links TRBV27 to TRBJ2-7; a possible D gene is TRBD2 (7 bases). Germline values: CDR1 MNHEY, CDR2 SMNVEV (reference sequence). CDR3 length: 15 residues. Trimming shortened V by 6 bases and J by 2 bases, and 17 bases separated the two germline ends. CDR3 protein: CASSPRGGQTYEQYV. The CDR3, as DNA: TGTGCCAGCAGCCCAAGGGGGGGCCAGACCTACGAGCAGTACGTC.

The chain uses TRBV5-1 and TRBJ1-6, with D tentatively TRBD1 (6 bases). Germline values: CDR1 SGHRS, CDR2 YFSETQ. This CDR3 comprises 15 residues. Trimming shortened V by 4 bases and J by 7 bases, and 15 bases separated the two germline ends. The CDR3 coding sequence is TGCGCCAGCAGCAGGGGTTGGACAGAAAATTCACCCCTCCACTTT. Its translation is CASSRGWTENSPLHF.

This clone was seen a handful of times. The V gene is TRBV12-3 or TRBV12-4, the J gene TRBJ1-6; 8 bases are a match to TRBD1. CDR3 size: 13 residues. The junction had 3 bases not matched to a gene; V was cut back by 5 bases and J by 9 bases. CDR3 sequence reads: CASSRDRGSPLHF. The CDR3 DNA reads TGTGCCAGCAGTCGAGACAGGGGTTCACCCCTCCACTTT.

Here the CDR3 DNA reads TGCGCCAGCAGCCACCCCGGACAGGGGGCTAACTATGGCTACACCTTC. It translates to CASSHPGQGANYGYTF. V and J are TRBV4-1 and TRBJ1-2, with TRBD1 matching over 10 bases. The germline V gene encodes CDR1 MGHRA and CDR2 YSYEKL. The CDR3 is made up of 16 amino acids. The V gene end was trimmed by 3 bases and the J gene end by 0 bases; junction bases not matched to a gene: 4.

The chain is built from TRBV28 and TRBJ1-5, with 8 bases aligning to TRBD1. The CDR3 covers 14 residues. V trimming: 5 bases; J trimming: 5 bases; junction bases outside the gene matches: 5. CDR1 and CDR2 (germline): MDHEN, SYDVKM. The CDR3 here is CASSPGQGDQPQHF. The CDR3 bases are TGTGCCAGCAGTCCAGGACAGGGCGATCAGCCCCAGCATTTT. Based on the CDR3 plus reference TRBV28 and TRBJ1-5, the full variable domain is DVKVTQSSRYLVKRTGEKVFLECVQDMDHENMFWYRQDPGLGLRLIYFSYDVKMKEKGDIPEGYSVSREKKERFSLILESASTNQTSMYLCASSPGQGDQPQHFGDGTRLSIL.

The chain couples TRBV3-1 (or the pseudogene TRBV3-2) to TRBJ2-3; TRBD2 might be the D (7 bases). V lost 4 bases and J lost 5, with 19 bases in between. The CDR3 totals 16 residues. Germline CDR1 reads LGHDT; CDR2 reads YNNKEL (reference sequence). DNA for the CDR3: TGTGCCAGCAGCCGAGATGGGGGCGGGAGAATAGATACGCAGTATTTT. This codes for CASSRDGGGRIDTQYF.

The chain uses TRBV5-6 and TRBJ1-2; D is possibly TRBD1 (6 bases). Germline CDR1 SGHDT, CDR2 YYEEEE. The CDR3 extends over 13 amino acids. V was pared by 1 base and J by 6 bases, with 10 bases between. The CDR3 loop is CASSLRQDDGYTF. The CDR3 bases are TGTGCCAGCAGCTTGCGACAGGATGATGGCTACACCTTC.

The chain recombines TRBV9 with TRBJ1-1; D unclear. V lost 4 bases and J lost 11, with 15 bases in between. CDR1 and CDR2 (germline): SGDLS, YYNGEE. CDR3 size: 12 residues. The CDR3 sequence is CASSNQESSAFF. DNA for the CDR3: TGTGCCAGCAGCAATCAAGAGAGTAGCGCTTTCTTT.

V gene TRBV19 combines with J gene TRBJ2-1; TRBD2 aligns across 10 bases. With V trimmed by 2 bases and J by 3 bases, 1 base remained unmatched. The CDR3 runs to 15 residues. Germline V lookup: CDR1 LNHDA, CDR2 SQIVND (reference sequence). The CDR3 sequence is CASSISSGGYNEQFF. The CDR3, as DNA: TGTGCCAGTAGTATATCTAGCGGGGGCTACAATGAGCAGTTCTTC. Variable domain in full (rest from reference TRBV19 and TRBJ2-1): DGGITQSPKYLFRKEGQNVTLSCEQNLNHDAMYWYRQDPGQGLRLIYYSQIVNDFQKGDIAEGYSVSREKKESFPLTVTSAQKNPTAFYLCASSISSGGYNEQFFGPGTRLTVL.

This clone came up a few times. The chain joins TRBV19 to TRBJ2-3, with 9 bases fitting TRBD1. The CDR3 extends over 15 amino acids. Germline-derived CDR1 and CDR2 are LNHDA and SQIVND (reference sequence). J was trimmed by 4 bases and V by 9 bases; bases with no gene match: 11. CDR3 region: CASNNRGRGADTQYF. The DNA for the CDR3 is TGTGCCAGCAACAACAGGGGGCGCGGGGCAGATACGCAGTATTTT.

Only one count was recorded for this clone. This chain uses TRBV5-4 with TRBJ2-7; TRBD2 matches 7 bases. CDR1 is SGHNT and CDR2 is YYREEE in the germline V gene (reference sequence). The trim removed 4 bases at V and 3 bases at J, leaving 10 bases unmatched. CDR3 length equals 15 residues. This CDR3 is CASSTSGAGNYEQYF. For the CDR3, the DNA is TGTGCCAGCAGCACTTCCGGAGCGGGGAACTACGAGCAGTACTTC.

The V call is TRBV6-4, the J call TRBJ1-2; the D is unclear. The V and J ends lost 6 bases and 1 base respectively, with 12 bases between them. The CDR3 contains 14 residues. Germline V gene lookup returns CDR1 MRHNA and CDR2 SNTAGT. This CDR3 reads CASSQTGNNYGYTF. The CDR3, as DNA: TGTGCCAGCAGCCAAACTGGAAATAACTATGGCTACACCTTC.

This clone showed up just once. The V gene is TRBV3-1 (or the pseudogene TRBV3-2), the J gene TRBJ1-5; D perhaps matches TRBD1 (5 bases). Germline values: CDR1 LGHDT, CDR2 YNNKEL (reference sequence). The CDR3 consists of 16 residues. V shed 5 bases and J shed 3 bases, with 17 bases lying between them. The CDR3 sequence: CASSVGVGDFNQPQHF. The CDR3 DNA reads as TGTGCCAGCAGCGTCGGGGTCGGGGACTTCAATCAGCCCCAGCATTTT.